One T cell receptor beta chain is described in this entry. Its antigen is unidentified. This entry is derived from a study of cytomegalovirus exposure and HLA in healthy donors. Trimming took off 4 bases at V and 0 bases at J, with 15 bases between the two ends. Germline loops: CDR1 MGHRA, CDR2 YSYEKL. This CDR3 has 16 amino acids. Using immunoSEQ multiplex PCR, the repertoire was profiled, and TCRdb retains in-frame clones only, with some absent. Of 150,000 to 200,000 clones in the sample, around 80% were seen once. Notes on the study in general: Using the classifier, cytomegalovirus status was reportedly diagnosed with high specificity and sensitivity.

Sequenced sample: PBMCs. This chain joins TRBV4-1 and TRBJ1-2; weak D call: TRBD1 (5 bases). The TCR sequence derives from a woman aged 30 to 39 in good health and CMV-seronegative. The CDR3 reads CASSLGGFDSNYGYTF. CDR3 bases: TGCGCCAGCAGCCTGGGGGGGTTCGACTCTAACTATGGCTACACCTTC.